One sample yielded the 10 T cell receptor beta chains listed below, sequenced in a study of neurological immune-mediated disorders. TCRdb independently ran MiXCR on the 5' RACE reads; one entry per CDR3 protein. The repertoire includes about 55,000 distinct CDR3 sequences, approximately 4% of them detected once, and roughly 3.1% sits in the top ten. Sequenced: PBMCs. These receptors were collected from a middle-aged man with multiple sclerosis.

This clonotype has a count of ten or more. The gene calls are TRBV2 and TRBJ2-1; the match to TRBD2 covers 9 bases. Germline CDR1 is SNHLY and CDR2 is FYNNEI. V was pared by 2 bases and J by 4 bases, with 0 bases of the junction left unmatched. This CDR3 is built from 14 residues. The CDR3, as DNA: TGTGCCAGCAGTGAACTAGCGGGGTACAATGAGCAGTTCTTC. This gives the protein CASSELAGYNEQFF.

This clonotype has at least ten counts. V usage is TRBV5-1 and J usage is TRBJ1-2; no definite D call. The CDR3 sequence is 13 residues long. The germline V gene has CDR1 SGHRS and CDR2 YFSETQ. The V and J ends lost 6 bases and 10 bases respectively, with 19 bases between them. CDR3 sequence: CASTPPGAPDYTF. CDR3 DNA: TGCGCCAGCACCCCACCAGGCGCGCCTGACTACACCTTC.

The chain links TRBV5-1 to TRBJ1-5, with D perhaps matching TRBD1 (6 bases). Germline V CDR1 and CDR2: SGHRS, YFSETQ. The CDR3 length is 16 residues. Trimming pared 0 bases from V and 4 bases from J, leaving 14 bases between. CDR3 nucleotides: TGCGCCAGCAGCTTGGACGGGACATTCCCAAATCAGCCCCAGCATTTT. Its translation: CASSLDGTFPNQPQHF.

This clonotype was picked up many times. This rearrangement joins TRBV6-6 to TRBJ2-1, with D possibly being TRBD2 (5 bases). The ends were cut back, 2 bases at V and 7 bases at J, with 9 bases in the middle. The CDR3 consists of 13 residues. Germline V lookup: CDR1 MNHNY, CDR2 SVGAGI (reference sequence). CDR3 sequence (DNA): TGTGCCAGCAGTTACAAAACTAGTAATGAGCAGTTCTTC. It translates to CASSYKTSNEQFF.

This clonotype has only a few counts. The CDR3 region has the DNA TGCGCCAGATTCATACGACGGCACGGCTACACCTTC. Translated: CARFIRRHGYTF. V is TRBV5-1 and J is TRBJ1-2; D unclear. Germline values: CDR1 SGHRS, CDR2 YFSETQ. The CDR3 spans 12 residues. Deletions cut 8 bases from V and 8 bases from J, with 16 bases between.

There are many counts of this clonotype. J is TRBJ1-3 and V is TRBV15; D is unresolved. Germline V lookup: CDR1 LNHNV, CDR2 YYDKDF (reference sequence). V lost 3 bases, J lost 7 bases, and 7 bases lay in between. This CDR3 is 12 amino acids long. DNA of the CDR3: TGTGCCACCAGCAGGGGATTCAACACCATATATTTT. It specifies CATSRGFNTIYF.

This clonotype occurred many times. The rearrangement links TRBV5-1 to TRBJ2-2, with a possible D match to TRBD2 (5 bases). CDR3 length: 16 amino acids. Trimming removed 5 bases from V and 1 base from J, with 15 bases in between. The germline gives CDR1 SGHRS, CDR2 YFSETQ. CDR3 nucleotides: TGCGCCAGCAGATCGTTGGTCGGAGGGAACACCGGGGAGCTGTTTTTT. This encodes CASRSLVGGNTGELFF.

This clonotype has ten or more counts. V usage is TRBV12-3 or TRBV12-4 and J usage is TRBJ2-5; 8 bases fit TRBD1. The CDR3 consists of 15 residues. J lost 5 bases, V lost 1 base, and 6 bases had no gene match. CDR3 in amino acids: CASSLGRGRRETQYF. The CDR3 DNA is TGTGCCAGCAGTTTAGGCAGGGGGCGCAGGGAGACCCAGTACTTC.

This clonotype was counted between two and nine times. This chain joins TRBV5-1 and TRBJ2-1; the match to TRBD2 covers 10 bases. V lost 0 bases, J lost 4 bases, and 4 bases stayed unmatched. This CDR3 is 16 amino acids long. Germline values: CDR1 SGHRS, CDR2 YFSETQ. CDR3 nucleotides: TGCGCCAGCAGCTTGGTCCTAGCGGGAGTTTACAATGAGCAGTTCTTC. Translating gives CASSLVLAGVYNEQFF.

The sample holds many counts of this clonotype. The rearrangement links TRBV5-6 to TRBJ1-5, with 9 nucleotides matching TRBD1. Trimming cost V 1 base and J 7 bases; bases outside gene matches: 6. CDR1 SGHDT and CDR2 YYEEEE come from the germline V gene. The CDR3 is 15 amino acids. The CDR3 nucleotides read TGTGCCAGCAGCTTGTACCGGGACAGGGACCAGCCCCAGCATTTT. This sequence encodes CASSLYRDRDQPQHF.